The T cell receptor beta chain under discussion was sequenced for a study of T cells in Graves' hyperthyroidism and ophthalmopathy. Note on this clonotype: Its antigen is still unknown.

Overall study results and limits: Ophthalmopathy stood apart from stable hyperthyroidism in a 13 V-J model.

There were TCR beta CDR3 regions amplified from RNA transcripts. During a first-round RT-PCR of the TCR CDR3, the HTBI primer set was used. TCRdb re-analysed the multiplex PCR reads in MiXCR, keeping a single row per CDR3 protein. The table has hundreds of thousands of distinct CDR3 sequences, 15% to 20% seen once. Clinical symptoms, serum thyroxine, TRAb, thyroid ultrasound and orbital computed tomography established diagnosis. This CDR3 region has 19 residues. Trimming pared 2 bases from V and 0 bases from J, leaving 20 bases between. The V gene's germline CDR1 is MNHNS and CDR2 SASEGT. The chain carries TRBV6-1 and TRBJ1-3; D is ambiguous. The source material was blood. This sequence originates from a woman aged 18-35 years with Graves' hyperthyroidism. The CDR3 DNA is TGTGCCAGCAGTGAAATACGGTTGTTCGGACTGACCTCTGGAAACACCATATATTTT. Protein product: CASSEIRLFGLTSGNTIYF.